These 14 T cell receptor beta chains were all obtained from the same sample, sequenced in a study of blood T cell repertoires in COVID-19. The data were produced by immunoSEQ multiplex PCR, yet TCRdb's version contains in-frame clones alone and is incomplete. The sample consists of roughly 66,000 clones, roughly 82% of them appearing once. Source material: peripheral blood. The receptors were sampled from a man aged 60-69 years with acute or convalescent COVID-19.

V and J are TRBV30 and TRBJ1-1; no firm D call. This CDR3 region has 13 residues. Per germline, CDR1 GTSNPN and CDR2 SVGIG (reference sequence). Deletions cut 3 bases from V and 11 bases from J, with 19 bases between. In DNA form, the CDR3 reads TGTGCCTGGAGCCGCAACCAGGTACGGTACGCTTTCTTT. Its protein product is CAWSRNQVRYAFF.

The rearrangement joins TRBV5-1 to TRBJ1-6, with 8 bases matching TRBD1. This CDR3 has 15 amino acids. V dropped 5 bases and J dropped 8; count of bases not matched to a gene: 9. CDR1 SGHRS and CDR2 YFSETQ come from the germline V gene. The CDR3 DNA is TGCGCCAGCAGACGCTCAACAGGGGGGGATTCACCCCTCCACTTT. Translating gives CASRRSTGGDSPLHF.

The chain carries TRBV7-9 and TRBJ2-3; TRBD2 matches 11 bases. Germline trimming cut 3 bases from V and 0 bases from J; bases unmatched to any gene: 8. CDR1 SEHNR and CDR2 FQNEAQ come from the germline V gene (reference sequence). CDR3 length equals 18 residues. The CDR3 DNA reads TGTGCCAGCAGCTTTGGGACTAGCGGAACCCATAGCACAGATACGCAGTATTTT. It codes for CASSFGTSGTHSTDTQYF.

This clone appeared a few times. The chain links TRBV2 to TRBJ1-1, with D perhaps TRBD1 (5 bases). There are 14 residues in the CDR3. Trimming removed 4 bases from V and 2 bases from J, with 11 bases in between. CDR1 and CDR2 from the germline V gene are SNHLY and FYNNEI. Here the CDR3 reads CASSVSTENTEAFF. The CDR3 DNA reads TGTGCCAGCAGTGTGTCGACAGAAAACACTGAAGCTTTCTTT.

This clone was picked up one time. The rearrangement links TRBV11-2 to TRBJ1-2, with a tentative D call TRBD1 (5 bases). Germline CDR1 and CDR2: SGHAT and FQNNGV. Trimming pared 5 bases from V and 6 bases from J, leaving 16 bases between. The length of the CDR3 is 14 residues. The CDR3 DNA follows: TGTGCCAGCAGCAATCGACAGCCCCGCGATGGCTACACCTTC. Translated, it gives CASSNRQPRDGYTF.

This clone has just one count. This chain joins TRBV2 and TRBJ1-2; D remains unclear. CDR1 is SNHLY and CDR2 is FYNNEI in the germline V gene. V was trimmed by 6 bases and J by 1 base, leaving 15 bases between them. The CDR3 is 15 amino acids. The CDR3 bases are TGTGCCAGCAGGGACCCTGAAGGGAGTAACTATGGCTACACCTTC. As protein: CASRDPEGSNYGYTF.

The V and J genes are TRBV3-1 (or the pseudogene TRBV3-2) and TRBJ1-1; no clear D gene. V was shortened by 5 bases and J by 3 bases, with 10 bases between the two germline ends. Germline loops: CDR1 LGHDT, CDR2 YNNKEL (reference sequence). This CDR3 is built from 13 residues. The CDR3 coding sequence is TGTGCCAGCAGCTCAATGGGCCACACTGAAGCTTTCTTT. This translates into CASSSMGHTEAFF.

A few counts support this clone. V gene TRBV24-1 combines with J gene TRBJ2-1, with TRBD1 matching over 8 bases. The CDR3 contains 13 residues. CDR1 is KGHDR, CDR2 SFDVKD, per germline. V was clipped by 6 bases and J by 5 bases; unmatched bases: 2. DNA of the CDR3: TGTGCCACCAGTAGACAGGGGAACAATGAGCAGTTCTTC. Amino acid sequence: CATSRQGNNEQFF.

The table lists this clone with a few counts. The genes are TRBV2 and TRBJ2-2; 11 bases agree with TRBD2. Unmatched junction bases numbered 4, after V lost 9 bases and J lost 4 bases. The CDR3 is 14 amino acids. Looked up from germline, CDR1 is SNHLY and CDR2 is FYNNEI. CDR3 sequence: CARGLAGLTGELFF. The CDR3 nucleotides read TGTGCCAGAGGACTAGCGGGCCTCACCGGGGAGCTGTTTTTT.

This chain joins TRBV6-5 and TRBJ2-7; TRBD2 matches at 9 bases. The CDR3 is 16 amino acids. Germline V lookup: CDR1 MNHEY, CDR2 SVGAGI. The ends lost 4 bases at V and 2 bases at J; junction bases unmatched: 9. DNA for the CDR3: TGTGCCAGCAGTTCCTATAGCGGGGGTATTCCCTACGAGCAGTACGTC. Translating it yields CASSSYSGGIPYEQYV.

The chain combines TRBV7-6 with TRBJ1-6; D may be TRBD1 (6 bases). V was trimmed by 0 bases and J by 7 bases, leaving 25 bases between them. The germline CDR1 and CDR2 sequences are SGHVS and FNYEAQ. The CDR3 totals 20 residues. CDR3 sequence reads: CASSLASGPTGGGKNSPLHF. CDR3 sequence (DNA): TGTGCCAGCAGCTTAGCGTCAGGCCCCACGGGGGGCGGGAAGAATTCACCCCTCCACTTT.

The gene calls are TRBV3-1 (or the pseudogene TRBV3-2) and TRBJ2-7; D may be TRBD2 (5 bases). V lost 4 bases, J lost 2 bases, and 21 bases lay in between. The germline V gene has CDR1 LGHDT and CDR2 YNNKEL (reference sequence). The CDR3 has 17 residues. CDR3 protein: CASSPPDFCGQPYEQYV. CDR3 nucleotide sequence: TGTGCCAGCAGCCCCCCGGACTTCTGTGGTCAACCCTACGAGCAGTACGTC.

The CDR3 DNA reads TGCGCCAGCAGCCGGGGCAGAGCGGGGGGGGAGGAGACCCAGTACTTC. It codes for CASSRGRAGGEETQYF. The genes are TRBV4-1 and TRBJ2-5; TRBD2 matches at 10 bases. After removal of 4 bases from V and 5 bases from J, the junction contained 10 bases not matched to a gene. The germline gives CDR1 MGHRA, CDR2 YSYEKL. The CDR3 covers 16 residues.

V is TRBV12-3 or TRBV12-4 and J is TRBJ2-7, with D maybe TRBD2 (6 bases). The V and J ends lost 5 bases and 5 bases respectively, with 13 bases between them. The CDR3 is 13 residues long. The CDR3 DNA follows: TGTGCCAGCAGTCCGGCCGGGGGTCACGAGCAGTACTTC. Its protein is CASSPAGGHEQYF.